This record covers a single TCR beta chain. TCRdb fed the RT-PCR reads into MiXCR, producing one record per CDR3 protein. This table has fewer than 250,000 distinct CDR3 sequences, 14% appearing once. CDR1 and CDR2 (germline): MNHEY, SMNVEV (reference sequence). There are 16 residues in the CDR3. Trimming took 2 bases from V and 2 from J, leaving 13 bases between them. This entry is derived from a study of response to subunit inactivated influenza vaccine. This chain connects TRBV27 to TRBJ1-5, with D unclear. This receptor was identified in a man aged 45-65 years who received an inactivated influenza vaccine. This specimen was CD8+ T cells sorted from PBMCs, taken 4 to 6 days after vaccination. CDR3 loop: CASSLTVGRGNQPQHF. For the CDR3, the DNA is TGTGCCAGCAGTTTAACTGTGGGCCGCGGCAATCAGCCCCAGCATTTT.